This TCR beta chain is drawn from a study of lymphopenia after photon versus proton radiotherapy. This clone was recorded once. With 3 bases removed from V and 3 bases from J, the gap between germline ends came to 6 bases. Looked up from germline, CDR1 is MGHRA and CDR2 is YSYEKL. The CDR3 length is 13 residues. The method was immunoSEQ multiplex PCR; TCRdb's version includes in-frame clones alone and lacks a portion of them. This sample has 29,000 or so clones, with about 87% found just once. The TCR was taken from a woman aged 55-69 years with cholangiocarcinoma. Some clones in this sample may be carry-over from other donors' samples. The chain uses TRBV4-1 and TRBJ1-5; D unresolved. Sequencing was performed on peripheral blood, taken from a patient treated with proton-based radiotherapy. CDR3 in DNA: TGCGCCAGCAGCCAGAGAGTCAATCAGCCCCAGCATTTT. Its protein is CASSQRVNQPQHF.